The sequence of this T cell receptor beta chain was determined in a study of cytomegalovirus exposure and HLA in healthy donors. Study-wide context: Earlier, 95 million to 130 million unique TCR beta sequences were recovered from about 200 million T cells by an analysis. Study results and caveats: Excluded: some indistinguishable V segments such as TRBV6-2 and TRBV6-3.

This clone was counted between two and nine times. Its target is unknown. The CDR3 runs 10 residues. The V gene's germline CDR1 is SEHNR and CDR2 FQNEAQ (reference sequence). V gave up 8 bases and J gave up 9 bases, with 8 bases separating them. PCR was performed using 60 Vbeta and 13 Jbeta primers. Original data processing: An analysis performed later counted around 80 million unique TCR beta chains (roughly 11 million of them shared). The data were produced by immunoSEQ multiplex PCR, yet TCRdb's version contains in-frame clones alone and is incomplete. V and J calls plus clone size are reproduced from that table; the DNA served to infer D and trimming. The data show over 85,000 clones, less than 80% seen once.

Sequenced material: PBMCs. This clonotype originated in a man aged 40-50 years in good health and CMV-seronegative. The rearrangement links TRBV7-9 to TRBJ2-1; possible D gene TRBD2, 5 bases. The DNA of the CDR3 is TGTGCCAGCTGGGCGGGTGAGCAGTTCTTC. Amino acids: CASWAGEQFF.